This T cell receptor beta chain was identified in a study of blood T cell repertoires in COVID-19. The CDR3 loop spans 12 amino acids. The ends were cut back, 1 base at V and 5 bases at J, with 8 bases in the middle. Germline loops: CDR1 GTSNPN, CDR2 SVGIG (reference sequence). Libraries were prepared by immunoSEQ multiplex PCR; TCRdb keeps only in-frame clonotypes and omits some of them. The sample lists roughly 200,000 clones, roughly 80% occurring once. The sample comprised peripheral blood. This receptor was identified in a woman aged 40 to 50 with COVID-19, enrolled during active disease. V and J are TRBV30 and TRBJ2-5, with D uncertain. As DNA, the CDR3 is TGTGCCTGGAGTGCAGGTCTGGAGACCCAGTACTTC. It codes for CAWSAGLETQYF.